The 5 T cell receptor beta chains presented below share a single source sample, sequenced in a study of metastatic and nonmetastatic thyroid tumors. Through MiXCR, TCRdb re-clonotyped the PCR reads. The sample has tens of thousands of clones, over 9% seen once. The entire patient cohort was treatment-naive prior to thyroid surgery. The sample comprised blood. The origin of the receptors is a male donor with papillary thyroid cancer or a benign thyroid nodule (not recorded which). Some clones in this sample may be carry-over from other donors' samples.

The chain links TRBV20-1 to TRBJ2-2; D gene ambiguous. V was shortened by 5 bases and J by 4 bases, with 8 bases between the two germline ends. The CDR3 extends over 12 amino acids. Germline V CDR1 and CDR2: DFQATT, SNEGSKA (reference sequence). The CDR3 sequence is CSAPGGTGELFF. The DNA of the CDR3 is TGCAGTGCTCCGGGCGGCACCGGGGAGCTGTTTTTT.

This clone has ten or more counts. V gene TRBV6-1 combines with J gene TRBJ2-1; 14 nucleotides align to TRBD2. The germline CDR1 and CDR2 sequences are MNHNS and SASEGT. The CDR3 totals 15 residues. The junction had 5 bases not matched to a gene; V was cut back by 6 bases and J by 7 bases. CDR3 sequence reads: CASRPGLAGENEQFF. The CDR3 DNA sequence: TGTGCCAGCAGGCCGGGACTAGCGGGAGAAAATGAGCAGTTCTTC.

The table lists this clone with many counts. The chain joins TRBV4-2 to TRBJ1-2, with D uncertain. The length of the CDR3 is 15 residues. Trimming took 1 base from V and 6 from J, leaving 15 bases between them. In germline, CDR1 is LGHNA, CDR2 YNFKEQ. The CDR3 here is CASSQVSQQRDGYTF. In nucleotides, the CDR3 is TGTGCCAGCAGCCAAGTATCTCAGCAGAGAGATGGCTACACCTTC.

This clone was counted only a few times. V usage is TRBV12-3 or TRBV12-4 and J usage is TRBJ2-7; 8 positions agree with TRBD2. V dropped 6 bases and J dropped 6; count of bases not matched to a gene: 10. The CDR3 runs to 14 residues. CDR3 coding DNA: TGTGCCAGCAGGCTGACTAGCGAGACGGGCGAGCAGTACTTC. It yields the protein CASRLTSETGEQYF.

The V call is TRBV6-1, the J call TRBJ2-7; 11 nucleotides match TRBD2. The CDR3 runs to 16 residues. The ends lost 6 bases at V and 4 bases at J; junction bases unmatched: 11. The germline gives CDR1 MNHNS, CDR2 SASEGT. The CDR3 here is CASRPLAGVEVYEQYF. Written as DNA, the CDR3 is TGTGCCAGCAGGCCACTAGCGGGAGTTGAGGTGTACGAGCAGTACTTC.